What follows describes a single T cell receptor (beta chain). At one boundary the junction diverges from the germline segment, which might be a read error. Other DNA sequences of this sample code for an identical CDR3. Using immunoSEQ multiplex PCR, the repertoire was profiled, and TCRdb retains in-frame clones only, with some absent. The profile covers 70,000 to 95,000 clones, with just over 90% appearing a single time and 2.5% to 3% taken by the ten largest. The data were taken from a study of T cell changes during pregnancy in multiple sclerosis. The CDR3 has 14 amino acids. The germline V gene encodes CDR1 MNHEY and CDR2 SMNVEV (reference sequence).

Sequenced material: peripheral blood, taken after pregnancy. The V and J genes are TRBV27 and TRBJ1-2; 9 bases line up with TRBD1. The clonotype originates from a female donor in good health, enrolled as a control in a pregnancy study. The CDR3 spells CASSSWTGENGYTF. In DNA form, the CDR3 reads TGTGCCAGCAGTTCGTGGACAGGGGAAAATGGCTATACCTTC.